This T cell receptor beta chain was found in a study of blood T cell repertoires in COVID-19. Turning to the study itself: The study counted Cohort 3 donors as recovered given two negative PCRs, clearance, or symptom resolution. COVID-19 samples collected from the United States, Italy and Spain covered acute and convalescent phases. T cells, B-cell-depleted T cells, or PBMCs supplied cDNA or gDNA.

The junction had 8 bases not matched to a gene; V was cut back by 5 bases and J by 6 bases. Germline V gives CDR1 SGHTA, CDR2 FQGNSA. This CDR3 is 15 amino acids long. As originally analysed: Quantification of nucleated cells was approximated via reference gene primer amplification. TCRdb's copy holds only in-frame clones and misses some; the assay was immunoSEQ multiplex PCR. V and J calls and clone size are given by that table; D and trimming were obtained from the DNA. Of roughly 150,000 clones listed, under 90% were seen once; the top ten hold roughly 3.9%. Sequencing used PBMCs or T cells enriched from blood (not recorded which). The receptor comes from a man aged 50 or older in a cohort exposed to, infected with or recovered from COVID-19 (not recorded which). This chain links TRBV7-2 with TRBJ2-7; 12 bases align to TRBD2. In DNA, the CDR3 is TGTGCCAGCAGCGCTCGACTAGCGGGAGAGGGCGAGCAGTACTTC. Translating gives CASSARLAGEGEQYF.